This T cell receptor (beta chain) appears in the sequencing data of a study of blood T cells in healthy people across ages. Study details: Capture by template switching was about one barcoded beta molecule per two T cells.

On this clonotype itself: Its specificity is unknown.

For the second PCR, which ran for about 7 to 11 cycles, a sample-barcoded 5' primer and a J-beta primer mix were used. TCRdb processed the 5' RACE reads anew with MiXCR; each CDR3 protein has one entry. There are 850,000 to 1,300,000 distinct CDR3 sequences in the sample; more than 35% occur only once, and under 20% lies in the top ten. This CDR3 is 19 amino acids long. Looked up from germline, CDR1 is KGHDR and CDR2 is SFDVKD. Unmatched junction bases numbered 19, after V lost 3 bases and J lost 12 bases. General study results and limits: Higher diversity and more naive CD4+ cells were features of long-lived donors, compared to aged donors.

This sequence originates from a woman aged 60-75 years in good health. V and J are TRBV24-1 and TRBJ2-7, with 16 positions matching TRBD2. Sequencing input: blood. CDR3 residues: CATSDTSLPDRGLAGGPYF. CDR3 in DNA: TGTGCCACCAGTGATACCAGCCTGCCCGACAGGGGACTAGCGGGAGGGCCGTACTTC.